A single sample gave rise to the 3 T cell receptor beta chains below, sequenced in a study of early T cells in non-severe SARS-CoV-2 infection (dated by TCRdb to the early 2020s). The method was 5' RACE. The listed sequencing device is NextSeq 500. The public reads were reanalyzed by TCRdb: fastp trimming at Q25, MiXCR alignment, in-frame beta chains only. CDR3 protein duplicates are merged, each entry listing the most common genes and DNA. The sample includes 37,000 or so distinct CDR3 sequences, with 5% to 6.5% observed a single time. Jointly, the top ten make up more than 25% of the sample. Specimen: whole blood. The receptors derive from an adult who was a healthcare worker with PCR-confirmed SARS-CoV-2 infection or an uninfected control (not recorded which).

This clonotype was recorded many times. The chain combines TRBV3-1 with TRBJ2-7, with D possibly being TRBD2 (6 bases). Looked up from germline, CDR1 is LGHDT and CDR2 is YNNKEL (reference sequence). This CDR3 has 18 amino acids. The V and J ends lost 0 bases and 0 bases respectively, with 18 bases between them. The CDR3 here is CASSQERLLGTRSYEQYF. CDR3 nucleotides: TGTGCCAGCAGCCAAGAGCGGTTACTCGGGACTCGCTCCTACGAGCAGTACTTC.

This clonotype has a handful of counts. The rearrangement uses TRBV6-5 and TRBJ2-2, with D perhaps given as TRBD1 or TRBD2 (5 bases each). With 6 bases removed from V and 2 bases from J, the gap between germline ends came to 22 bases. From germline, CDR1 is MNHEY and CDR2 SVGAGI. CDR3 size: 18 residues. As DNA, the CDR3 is TGTGCCAGCAGCCGCTCAGGTGGGGGTGGTAGAAACACCGGGGAGCTGTTTTTT. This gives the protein CASSRSGGGGRNTGELFF.

The CDR3, as DNA: TGTGCCAGCAGTACGGAATCCACTGAAGCTTTCTTT. Its protein product is CASSTESTEAFF. The genes are TRBV2 and TRBJ1-1; D not resolved. Deletions cut 5 bases from V and 4 bases from J, with 8 bases between. The germline CDR1 and CDR2 sequences are SNHLY and FYNNEI. The length of the CDR3 is 12 residues.